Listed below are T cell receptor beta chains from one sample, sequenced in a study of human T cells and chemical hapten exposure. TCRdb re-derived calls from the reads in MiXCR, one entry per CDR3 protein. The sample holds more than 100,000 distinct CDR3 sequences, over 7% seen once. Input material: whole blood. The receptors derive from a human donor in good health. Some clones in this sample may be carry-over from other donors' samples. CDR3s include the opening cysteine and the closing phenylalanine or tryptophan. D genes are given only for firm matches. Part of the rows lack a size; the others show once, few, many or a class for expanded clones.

TGTGCCAGCAGCTCCACCCAAGAGTCGGACCTCACCTTC,CASSSTQESDLTF,TRBV5-4,.,TRBJ1-2,many
TGCAGTCCTTTAGATCTTCGCAGGGCGCACGACGAGCAGTACTTC,CSPLDLRRAHDEQYF,TRBV20-1,.,TRBJ2-7,.
TGCAGCGTACAGAACACTGAAGCTTTCTTT,CSVQNTEAFF,TRBV29-1,.,TRBJ1-1,medium-sized
TGTGCCAGCAGCCAAGATCCCGACAGGGGAAACTATGGCTACACCTTC,CASSQDPDRGNYGYTF,TRBV4-2,TRBD1,TRBJ1-2,few
TGTGCCAGCTCACAGAGGACAGTCATGAACACTGAAGCTTTCTTT,CASSQRTVMNTEAFF,TRBV18,.,TRBJ1-1,many
TGTGCCAGTAGTATAGGGGGAGTGGGGCCGGGGACTGAAGCTTTCTTT,CASSIGGVGPGTEAFF,TRBV19,.,TRBJ1-1,.
TGTGCCAGCATCCCGCTCCAAGAGACCCAGTACTTC,CASIPLQETQYF,TRBV7-9,.,TRBJ2-5,.
TGCAGTGCACAGGGACTCACCGCGGGAGAGACCCAGTACTTC,CSAQGLTAGETQYF,TRBV20-1,.,TRBJ2-5,few
TGCAGTGCTAGAGCTGTTGAGACCCAGTACTTC,CSARAVETQYF,TRBV20-1,.,TRBJ2-5,.
TGTGCCAGCAGCTACACTAGCGGGGGCCTCAAGGAGCAGTACTTC,CASSYTSGGLKEQYF,TRBV7-9,TRBD2,TRBJ2-7,few
TGTGCCACCAGCACTGGGGAGCTGTTTTTT,CATSTGELFF,TRBV6-6,.,TRBJ2-2,few
TGTGCCAGCAGCTCCCAACCGGGACAGGGCCCTCACTATGGCTACACCTTC,CASSSQPGQGPHYGYTF,TRBV7-3,TRBD1,TRBJ1-2,.
TGCAGTGCTAGGGGACTAGCGGGCAATGAGCAGTTCTTC,CSARGLAGNEQFF,TRBV20-1,TRBD2,TRBJ2-1,few
TGTGCCAGCAGCTTAACCAGAGATCAGCCCCAGCATTTT,CASSLTRDQPQHF,TRBV11-2,.,TRBJ1-5,few
TGTGCCAGCAGTTACTCGAGTGGAGCGACCGGGGAGCTGTTTTTT,CASSYSSGATGELFF,TRBV6-5,.,TRBJ2-2,few
TGCAGTGCTAGCGGGAGATACTCGATCTCGAACACCGGGGAGCTGTTTTTT,CSASGRYSISNTGELFF,TRBV20-1,.,TRBJ2-2,many
TGTGCCAGCAGTTACTCCAGGGCCTATGGCTACACCTTC,CASSYSRAYGYTF,TRBV6-5,.,TRBJ1-2,few
TGTGCCAGTACCACCCTCGGGACAGGGGGCAATGAGCAGTTCTTC,CASTTLGTGGNEQFF,TRBV19,TRBD1,TRBJ2-1,few
TGTGCCAGCAGCTCAGATATGGGAGGAAACTCGGTTTTT,CASSSDMGGNSVF,TRBV5-6,.,TRBJ1-4,many
TGTGCCAGCAGCAACAGGGGCGCCCAGCCCCAGCATTTT,CASSNRGAQPQHF,TRBV12-3/TRBV12-4,TRBD1,TRBJ1-5,many
TGTGCTAGTGGTTCGGACAGCTCTGGAAACACCATATATTTT,CASGSDSSGNTIYF,TRBV12-5,.,TRBJ1-3,many
TGTGCCAGCAGTTACTCAAGAGGGGGGACTGAAGCTTTCTTT,CASSYSRGGTEAFF,TRBV6-5,.,TRBJ1-1,many
TGTGCCAGCAGCCAAGACTCAGGTGCAGCCAAAAACATTCAGTACTTC,CASSQDSGAAKNIQYF,TRBV14,.,TRBJ2-4,many
TGTGCCAGCAGCTTTATTGTATGGGAGCAGTTCTTC,CASSFIVWEQFF,TRBV7-9,.,TRBJ2-1,few
TGTGCCAGGGAGGGACACATGAACACCGGGGAGCTGTTTTTT,CAREGHMNTGELFF,TRBV2,.,TRBJ2-2,many
TGCAGTGCTCCCGGGGGTAGCTCCTACAATGAGCAGTTCTTC,CSAPGGSSYNEQFF,TRBV20-1,.,TRBJ2-1,many
TGTGCCACCAGTGAATTCCAGACTTTCCGCTCTGGAAACACCATATATTTT,CATSEFQTFRSGNTIYF,TRBV24-1,.,TRBJ1-3,few
TGTGCCACCAGTGATGGACAGGGGGCTGAAGCTTTCTTT,CATSDGQGAEAFF,TRBV24-1,TRBD1,TRBJ1-1,many
TGTGCCAGCAGTCCGACAGATACAAAACAAGAGACCCAGTACTTC,CASSPTDTKQETQYF,TRBV6-1,.,TRBJ2-5,few
TGTGCCAGCAGTGAATCCGCCGGGCAGGGGAGCAATCAGCCCCAGCATTTT,CASSESAGQGSNQPQHF,TRBV25-1,.,TRBJ1-5,few
TGTGCCAGCAGCTTAGGGGGGAGCCCTGAAGCTTTCTTT,CASSLGGSPEAFF,TRBV7-9,.,TRBJ1-1,.
TGCGCCAGCAGCCGCTCCAGGGACTCTAACTATGGCTACACCTTC,CASSRSRDSNYGYTF,TRBV4-3,.,TRBJ1-2,many
TGTGCCAGCAGCCAAGTATCGGATCGACTATACAATGAGCAGTTCTTC,CASSQVSDRLYNEQFF,TRBV14,.,TRBJ2-1,many
TGCAGTGCTAGGGGGGGCAGGGTTAGGACCGGGGAGCTGTTTTTT,CSARGGRVRTGELFF,TRBV20-1,.,TRBJ2-2,few
TGCGCCAGCAGCTCGTACGGGAGCGACAATGAGCAGTTCTTC,CASSSYGSDNEQFF,TRBV4-1,.,TRBJ2-1,few
TGCGCCAGCAGCTTGGGGACCGGACGAACAGATACGCAGTATTTT,CASSLGTGRTDTQYF,TRBV5-1,.,TRBJ2-3,.